Following are 30 T cell receptor beta chains from one sample sequenced in a study of shared T cell receptors in the human thymus. Libraries were prepared by immunoSEQ multiplex PCR; TCRdb keeps only in-frame clonotypes and omits some of them. The sample includes under 850,000 clones, 88% of them seen just once. This same sample was also part of a study on human thymus T cells.

Sample: thymocytes. The source is a boy under three years old with a congenital heart defect.

The sample holds one count of this clone. The chain has TRBV28 and TRBJ2-2; 8 bases line up with TRBD2. In germline, CDR1 is MDHEN, CDR2 SYDVKM. V was clipped by 3 bases and J by 5 bases; unmatched bases: 5. The length of the CDR3 is 15 residues. The CDR3: CASSLGLVGTGELFF. CDR3 nucleotide sequence: TGTGCCAGCAGTTTGGGACTAGTGGGGACCGGGGAGCTGTTTTTT.

J is TRBJ2-3 and V is TRBV29-1; 13 bases are shared with TRBD2. The J segment lost 6 bases and the V segment lost 7 bases, leaving 10 bases of the junction unmatched. This CDR3 spans 15 amino acids. Per germline, CDR1 SQVTM and CDR2 ANQGSEA. CDR3 coding DNA: TGCAGCGGCTCCGGACTAGCGGGAGTATTGGATACGCAGTATTTT. This sequence encodes CSGSGLAGVLDTQYF.

This clone appeared a single time. The rearrangement uses TRBV19 and TRBJ2-7, with 12 positions matching TRBD2. Unmatched junction bases numbered 6, after V lost 6 bases and J lost 3 bases. The CDR3 consists of 15 residues. Per germline, CDR1 LNHDA and CDR2 SQIVND (reference sequence). The CDR3 DNA sequence: TGTGCCAGTAGCGAAAGACTAGCGGGAGACTACGAGCAGTACTTC. Translating gives CASSERLAGDYEQYF.

V and J are TRBV4-2 and TRBJ2-5; TRBD2 matches at 9 bases. After removal of 0 bases from V and 5 bases from J, the junction contained 10 bases not matched to a gene. The CDR3 has 17 residues. The V gene's germline CDR1 is LGHNA and CDR2 YNFKEQ. The CDR3 sequence is CASSQEWAGGPVETQYF. In nucleotides, the CDR3 is TGTGCCAGCAGCCAAGAGTGGGCGGGAGGGCCCGTGGAGACCCAGTACTTC.

This clone was observed once. The V gene is TRBV7-2, the J gene TRBJ2-2; D is perhaps TRBD2 (5 bases). The germline V and J ends were trimmed by 5 bases and 3 bases, with 10 bases remaining between them. Germline CDR1 and CDR2: SGHTA and FQGNSA. CDR3 size: 14 residues. CDR3 sequence reads: CASSAGLYTGELFF. The DNA for the CDR3 is TGTGCCAGCAGCGCAGGACTGTACACCGGGGAGCTGTTTTTT. The entire variable domain, with the rest obtained from reference TRBV7-2 and TRBJ2-2, is as follows: GAGVSQSPSNKVTEKGKDVELRCDPISGHTALYWYRQSLGQGLEFLIYFQGNSAPDKSGLPSDRFSAERTGGSVSTLTIQRTQQEDSAVYLCASSAGLYTGELFFGEGSRLTVL.

V usage is TRBV7-2 and J usage is TRBJ2-7, with 8 bases matching TRBD2. CDR1 SGHTA and CDR2 FQGNSA come from the germline V gene. The CDR3 is made up of 14 amino acids. J gave up 3 bases and V 5 bases, and 6 bases lay outside the gene matches. Here the CDR3 reads CASSQSGSLYEQYF. CDR3 DNA sequence: TGTGCCAGCAGCCAGAGCGGGAGCCTCTACGAGCAGTACTTC.

As to this clone: At one boundary the junction diverges from the germline segment, which might be a read error. This sample also contains other DNA sequences that code for the same CDR3. The rearrangement joins TRBV2 to TRBJ2-7; TRBD2 matches 14 bases. Germline CDR1 is SNHLY and CDR2 is FYNNEI. This CDR3 has 15 amino acids. In DNA form, the CDR3 reads TGCGCCAGCAGCCCGGGACTAGCGGGAGTCTACGAGCAGTACTTC. Translation gives CASSPGLAGVYEQYF.

The chain links TRBV5-8 to TRBJ1-1; 7 nucleotides line up with TRBD1. J gave up 5 bases and V 1 base, and 2 bases lay outside the gene matches. The germline V gene encodes CDR1 SGHTS and CDR2 YDEGEE. The CDR3 consists of 13 residues. The CDR3 DNA sequence: TGTGCCAGCAGCTTGACAGGGGAAACTGAAGCTTTCTTT. This gives the protein CASSLTGETEAFF.

This chain uses TRBV11-3 with TRBJ2-5, with TRBD2 matching over 7 bases. Trimming cost V 1 base and J 4 bases; bases outside gene matches: 9. Germline CDR1 and CDR2: SGHNT and YENEEA. There are 16 residues in the CDR3. In DNA form, the CDR3 reads TGTGCCAGCAGCTTAGTCTGGCGGGAGATGGGAGAGACCCAGTACTTC. As protein: CASSLVWREMGETQYF.

DNA of the CDR3: TGTGCCACCACCACCGACAGGCCTGGGTATGGCTACACCTTC. This translates into CATTTDRPGYGYTF. V and J are TRBV7-2 and TRBJ1-2; a weak D match, TRBD1 (6 bases). Trimming left V 10 bases short and J 5 bases short, with 20 bases between. CDR1 and CDR2 (germline): SGHTA, FQGNSA. CDR3 length equals 14 residues.

V is TRBV4-2 and J is TRBJ2-1; D may be TRBD2 (5 bases). CDR1 is LGHNA, CDR2 YNFKEQ, per germline. With 2 bases removed from V and 8 bases from J, the gap between germline ends came to 28 bases. This CDR3 spans 19 amino acids. The CDR3 DNA reads as TGTGCCAGCAGCCAACCTGGGAAGGTCGACTACACAACTGTGGATGAGCAGTTCTTC. The encoded protein is CASSQPGKVDYTTVDEQFF.

This chain connects TRBV5-1 to TRBJ1-1; 8 nucleotides agree with TRBD1. V was clipped by 4 bases and J by 5 bases; unmatched bases: 10. The germline V gene encodes CDR1 SGHRS and CDR2 YFSETQ. The CDR3 contains 15 residues. CDR3 DNA sequence: TGCGCCAGCAGCACGGGACAGGTTGTTGGGACTGAAGCTTTCTTT. Protein: CASSTGQVVGTEAFF.

V and J are TRBV30 and TRBJ2-5; possibly TRBD1 for D (6 bases). Germline V CDR1 and CDR2: GTSNPN, SVGIG (reference sequence). The CDR3 consists of 15 residues. With 2 bases removed from V and 3 bases from J, the gap between germline ends came to 16 bases. DNA of the CDR3: TGTGCCTGGAGTAGTAGCTGGCAGGGGAAAGAGACCCAGTACTTC. This encodes CAWSSSWQGKETQYF.

This chain uses TRBV5-1 with TRBJ1-1; 9 bases match TRBD1. The germline gives CDR1 SGHRS, CDR2 YFSETQ. V trimming: 5 bases; J trimming: 5 bases; junction bases outside the gene matches: 16. This CDR3 is built from 17 residues. CDR3 in DNA: TGCGCCAGCAGGCCCCCAGGGACAGGGTGCTCCCTTACTGAAGCTTTCTTT. Protein sequence: CASRPPGTGCSLTEAFF.

CDR3 sequence reads: CASSQELEDNEQFF. CDR3 bases: TGCGCCAGCAGCCAAGAGCTAGAGGACAATGAGCAGTTCTTC. The V gene is TRBV4-1, the J gene TRBJ2-1; D call uncertain. Germline V gene sequence: CDR1 MGHRA, CDR2 YSYEKL. The CDR3 length is 14 residues. V dropped 0 bases and J dropped 5 bases, with 8 bases sitting between them.

The chain is built from TRBV6-5 and TRBJ2-7; D is ambiguous. Trimming removed 2 bases at V and 2 bases at J, with 10 bases between. Germline V gene lookup returns CDR1 MNHEY and CDR2 SVGAGI. The CDR3 totals 14 residues. Here the CDR3 reads CASSYGQNAYEQYF. CDR3 DNA sequence: TGTGCCAGCAGTTACGGGCAGAACGCCTACGAGCAGTACTTC.

The CDR3 protein is CASSQVQGITDTQYF. In nucleotides, the CDR3 is TGCGCCAGCAGCCAAGTTCAGGGAATCACAGATACGCAGTATTTT. The genes are TRBV4-3 and TRBJ2-3, with D tentatively TRBD1 (5 bases). This CDR3 region has 15 residues. Trimming pared 1 base from V and 2 bases from J, leaving 10 bases between. Germline V CDR1 and CDR2: LGHNA, YSLEER.

The J gene is TRBJ2-3, the V gene TRBV4-3; 8 nucleotides align to TRBD2. The germline V gene encodes CDR1 LGHNA and CDR2 YSLEER. V dropped 0 bases and J dropped 0; count of bases not matched to a gene: 11. CDR3 length: 19 residues. The CDR3 DNA reads as TGCGCCAGCAGCCAAGATCAACAGGGTGAGCGGGGGAGCACAGATACGCAGTATTTT. Translated: CASSQDQQGERGSTDTQYF.

The chain uses TRBV13 and TRBJ2-7, with TRBD1 as a possible D gene (5 bases). Trimming took off 1 base at V and 7 bases at J, with 17 bases between the two ends. CDR3 size: 15 residues. Germline CDR1 and CDR2: PRHDT and FYEKMQ (reference sequence). The CDR3 DNA follows: TGTGCCAGCAGCTTAGTAACAGGTGGGAATCGGGAGCAGTACTTC. Translation: CASSLVTGGNREQYF.

The chain recombines TRBV27 with TRBJ1-1; D might be TRBD1 (5 bases). Germline V lookup: CDR1 MNHEY, CDR2 SMNVEV (reference sequence). The CDR3 length is 16 residues. V was cut by 4 bases and J by 4 bases, with 19 bases left in between. The CDR3 protein is CASSSYPRRGSTEAFF. The CDR3 bases are TGTGCCAGCAGTTCATATCCTAGGCGGGGGAGCACTGAAGCTTTCTTT.

This clone was counted a single time. The CDR3 sequence is CATSRDHRYEQFF. The CDR3 DNA reads as TGTGCCACCAGCAGAGATCATCGGTATGAGCAGTTCTTC. V is TRBV15 and J is TRBJ2-1; unclear D gene. Trimming shortened V by 0 bases and J by 8 bases, and 8 bases separated the two germline ends. This CDR3 region has 13 residues. Germline values: CDR1 LNHNV, CDR2 YYDKDF (reference sequence).

This sequence joins TRBV30 and TRBJ2-5, with 7 nucleotides matching TRBD1. V lost 3 bases to trimming and J lost 4 bases; unmatched junction nucleotides: 11. The germline V gene has CDR1 GTSNPN and CDR2 SVGIG (reference sequence). This CDR3 region has 15 residues. The CDR3 spells CAWRRGEQGRETQYF. The CDR3 coding sequence is TGTGCCTGGAGGCGAGGTGAACAGGGGCGAGAGACCCAGTACTTC.

The CDR3 region has the DNA TGCGCCAGCAGCTCCATCGGACTAGCGGGAGTAAGTTGGGAGAATGAGCAGTTCTTC. This translates into CASSSIGLAGVSWENEQFF. The gene calls are TRBV5-1 and TRBJ2-1; 13 nucleotides line up with TRBD2. Germline CDR1 SGHRS, CDR2 YFSETQ. The CDR3 is made up of 19 amino acids. The V segment lost 3 bases and the J segment 7 bases; nucleotides outside the gene matches: 16.

This chain connects TRBV7-3 to TRBJ2-3, with a tentative D call TRBD1 (6 bases). The ends were cut back, 3 bases at V and 0 bases at J, with 10 bases in the middle. The germline gives CDR1 SGHTA, CDR2 FQGTGA. The CDR3 is made up of 15 amino acids. The CDR3 DNA reads TGTGCCAGCAGCTTCCAGGGGTCTAGCACAGATACGCAGTATTTT. This gives the protein CASSFQGSSTDTQYF. The whole variable domain, remainder taken from reference TRBV7-3 and TRBJ2-3, is GAGVSQTPSNKVTEKGKYVELRCDPISGHTALYWYRQSLGQGPEFLIYFQGTGAADDSGLPNDRFFAVRPEGSVSTLKIQRTERGDSAVYLCASSFQGSSTDTQYFGPGTRLTVL.

The chain is built from TRBV29-1 and TRBJ2-2, with unresolved D. The germline CDR1 and CDR2 sequences are SQVTM and ANQGSEA. The V and J ends lost 6 bases and 3 bases respectively, with 26 bases between them. CDR3 size: 18 residues. CDR3 in amino acids: CSVVVQPPPLEDTGELFF. The CDR3 DNA sequence: TGCAGCGTGGTGGTCCAACCACCCCCCCTCGAGGACACCGGGGAGCTGTTTTTT.

The chain joins TRBV7-9 to TRBJ1-4; D ambiguous. From germline, CDR1 is SEHNR and CDR2 FQNEAQ (reference sequence). The CDR3 contains 14 residues. Trimming left V 4 bases short and J 3 bases short, with 9 bases between. The CDR3 bases are TGTGCCAGCAGCTCCTTGGCGGCTAATGAAAAACTGTTTTTT. This translates into CASSSLAANEKLFF.

This clone was found once. The rearrangement uses TRBV18 and TRBJ2-6, with D possibly being TRBD1 (6 bases). V was cut by 3 bases and J by 0 bases, with 18 bases left in between. The germline gives CDR1 KGHSH, CDR2 LQKENI. The CDR3 covers 19 residues. This CDR3 is CASSPRTEGAPSGANVLTF. The CDR3 DNA is TGTGCCAGCTCACCCAGGACAGAAGGAGCACCCTCTGGGGCCAACGTCCTGACTTTC.

The chain joins TRBV5-4 to TRBJ2-7, with 9 bases that match TRBD1. After removal of 4 bases from V and 2 bases from J, the junction contained 4 bases not matched to a gene. CDR1 SGHNT and CDR2 YYREEE come from the germline V gene (reference sequence). The CDR3 has 14 amino acids. Here the CDR3 DNA reads TGTGCCAGCAGCCCTCGGACAGGGGCCTACGAGCAGTACTTC. Translation gives CASSPRTGAYEQYF.

This sequence joins TRBV10-2 and TRBJ2-1, with D perhaps matching TRBD2 (5 bases). CDR3 length: 17 residues. V was cut by 1 base and J by 4 bases, with 17 bases left in between. In germline, CDR1 is WSHSY, CDR2 SAAADI. CDR3 sequence: CASSEYIWSGGYNEQFF. The CDR3 region has the DNA TGCGCCAGCAGTGAGTATATATGGAGCGGAGGATACAATGAGCAGTTCTTC.

The chain carries TRBV14 and TRBJ1-1; D is unresolved. V was shortened by 7 bases and J by 0 bases, with 12 bases between the two germline ends. From germline, CDR1 is SGHDN and CDR2 FVKESK. The CDR3 has 14 residues. The CDR3 protein is CASTIGHMNTEAFF. The CDR3 region has the DNA TGTGCCAGCACAATTGGGCACATGAACACTGAAGCTTTCTTT.